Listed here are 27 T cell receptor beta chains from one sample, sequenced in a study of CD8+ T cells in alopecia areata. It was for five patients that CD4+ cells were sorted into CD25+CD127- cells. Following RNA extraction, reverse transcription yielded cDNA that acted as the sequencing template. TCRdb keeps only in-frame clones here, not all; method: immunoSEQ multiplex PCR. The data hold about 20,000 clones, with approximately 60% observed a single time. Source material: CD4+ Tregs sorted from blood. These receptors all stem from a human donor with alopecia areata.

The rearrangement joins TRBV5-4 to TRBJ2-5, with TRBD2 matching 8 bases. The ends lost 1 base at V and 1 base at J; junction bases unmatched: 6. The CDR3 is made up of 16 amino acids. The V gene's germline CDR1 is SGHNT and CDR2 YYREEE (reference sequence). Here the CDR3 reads CASSLRRGGSQETQYF. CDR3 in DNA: TGTGCCAGCAGCTTGAGACGGGGGGGCTCCCAAGAGACCCAGTACTTC.

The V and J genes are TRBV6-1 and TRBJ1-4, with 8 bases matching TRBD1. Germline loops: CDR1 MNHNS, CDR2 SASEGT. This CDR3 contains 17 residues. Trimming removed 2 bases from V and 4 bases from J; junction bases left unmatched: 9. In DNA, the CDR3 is TGTGCCAGCAGTGAACCTCGGGACAGGAGGTATAATGAAAAACTGTTTTTT. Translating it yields CASSEPRDRRYNEKLFF.

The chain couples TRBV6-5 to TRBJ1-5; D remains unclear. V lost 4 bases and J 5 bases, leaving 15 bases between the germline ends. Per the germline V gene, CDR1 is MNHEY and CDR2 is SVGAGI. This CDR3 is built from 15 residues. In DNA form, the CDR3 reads TGTGCCAGCAGTTCATACGACATTAGGGATCAGCCCCAGCATTTT. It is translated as CASSSYDIRDQPQHF.

The CDR3 sequence: CASRDTGLSGNTIYF. The CDR3 bases are TGTGCCAGCAGGGATACAGGCCTCTCTGGAAACACCATATATTTT. The chain has TRBV27 and TRBJ1-3, with a tentative D call TRBD1 (5 bases). Between the trimmed V and J ends, which lost 6 bases and 0 bases, there was a span of 12 bases. Germline lookup yields CDR1 MNHEY and CDR2 SMNVEV (reference sequence). The CDR3 sequence is 15 residues long.

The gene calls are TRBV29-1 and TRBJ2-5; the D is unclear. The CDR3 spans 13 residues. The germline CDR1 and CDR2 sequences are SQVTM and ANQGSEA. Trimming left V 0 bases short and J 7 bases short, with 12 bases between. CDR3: CSVEEVRSGTQYF. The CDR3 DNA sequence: TGCAGCGTTGAAGAGGTCCGGTCGGGGACCCAGTACTTC. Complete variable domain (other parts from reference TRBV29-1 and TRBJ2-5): SAVISQKPSRDICQRGTSLTIQCQVDSQVTMMFWYRQQPGQSLTLIATANQGSEATYESGFVIDKFPISRPNLTFSTLTVSNMSPEDSSIYLCSVEEVRSGTQYFGPGTRLLVL.

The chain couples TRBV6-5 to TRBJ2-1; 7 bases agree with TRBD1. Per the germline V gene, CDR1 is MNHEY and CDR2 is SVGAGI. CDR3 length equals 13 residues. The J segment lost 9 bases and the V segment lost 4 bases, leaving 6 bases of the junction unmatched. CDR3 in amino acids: CASSSTGNREQFF. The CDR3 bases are TGTGCCAGCAGTTCGACAGGGAATCGTGAGCAGTTCTTC.

The CDR3 loop reads CASRWSTSPLHF. CDR3 bases: TGTGCCAGCCGCTGGAGTACTTCACCCCTCCACTTT. The chain links TRBV6-5 to TRBJ1-6; D not certain. CDR1 is MNHEY, CDR2 SVGAGI, per germline. The CDR3 sequence is 12 residues long. V was pared by 8 bases and J by 9 bases, with 11 bases between.

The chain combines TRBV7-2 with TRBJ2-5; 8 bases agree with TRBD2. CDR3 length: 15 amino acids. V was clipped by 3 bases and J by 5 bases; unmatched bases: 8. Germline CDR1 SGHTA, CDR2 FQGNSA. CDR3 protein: CASSFTSGLGETQYF. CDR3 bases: TGTGCCAGCAGCTTTACTAGCGGCTTGGGGGAGACCCAGTACTTC.

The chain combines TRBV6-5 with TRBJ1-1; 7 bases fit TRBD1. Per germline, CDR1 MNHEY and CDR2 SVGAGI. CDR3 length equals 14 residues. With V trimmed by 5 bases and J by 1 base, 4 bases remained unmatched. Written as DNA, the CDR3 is TGTGCCAGCAGTCTGACAGGGAGGAACACTGAAGCTTTCTTT. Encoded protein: CASSLTGRNTEAFF.

CDR3 sequence reads: CASSYLQGAGTGELFF. CDR3 DNA: TGTGCCAGCAGTTACCTCCAGGGGGCGGGCACCGGGGAGCTGTTTTTT. This chain links TRBV6-6 with TRBJ2-2; 8 bases are a match to TRBD1. CDR1 MNHNY and CDR2 SVGAGI come from the germline V gene (reference sequence). Unmatched junction bases numbered 6, after V lost 2 bases and J lost 4 bases. The CDR3 length is 16 residues.

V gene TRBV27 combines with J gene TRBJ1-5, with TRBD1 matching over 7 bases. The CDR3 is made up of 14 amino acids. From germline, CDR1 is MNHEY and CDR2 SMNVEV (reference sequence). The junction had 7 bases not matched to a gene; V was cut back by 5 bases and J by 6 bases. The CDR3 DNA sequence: TGTGCCAGCAGTCTAAGGGGGCCGGGTCAGCCCCAGCATTTT. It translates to CASSLRGPGQPQHF.

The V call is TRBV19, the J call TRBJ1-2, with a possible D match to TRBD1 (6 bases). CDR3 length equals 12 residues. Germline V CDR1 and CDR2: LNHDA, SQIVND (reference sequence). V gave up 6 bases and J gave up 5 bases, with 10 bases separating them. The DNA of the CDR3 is TGTGCCAGTAGCGGGACACCGTATGGCTACACCTTC. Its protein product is CASSGTPYGYTF.

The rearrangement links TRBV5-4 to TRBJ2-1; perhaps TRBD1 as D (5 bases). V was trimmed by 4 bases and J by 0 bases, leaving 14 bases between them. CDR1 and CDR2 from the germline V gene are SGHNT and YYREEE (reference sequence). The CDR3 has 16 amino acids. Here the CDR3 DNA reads TGTGCCAGCAGCGGGATGCAGGGTCCCTCCTACAATGAGCAGTTCTTC. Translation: CASSGMQGPSYNEQFF.

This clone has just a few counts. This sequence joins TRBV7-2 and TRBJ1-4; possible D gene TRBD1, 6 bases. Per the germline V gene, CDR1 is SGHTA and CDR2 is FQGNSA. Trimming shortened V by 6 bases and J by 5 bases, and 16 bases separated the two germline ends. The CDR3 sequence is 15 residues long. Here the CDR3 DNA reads TGTGCCAGCAGTTCCCGGGGGCAGCCCAATGAAAAACTGTTTTTT. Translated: CASSSRGQPNEKLFF. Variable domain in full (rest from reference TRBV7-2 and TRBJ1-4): GAGVSQSPSNKVTEKGKDVELRCDPISGHTALYWYRQSLGQGLEFLIYFQGNSAPDKSGLPSDRFSAERTGGSVSTLTIQRTQQEDSAVYLCASSSRGQPNEKLFFGSGTQLSVL.

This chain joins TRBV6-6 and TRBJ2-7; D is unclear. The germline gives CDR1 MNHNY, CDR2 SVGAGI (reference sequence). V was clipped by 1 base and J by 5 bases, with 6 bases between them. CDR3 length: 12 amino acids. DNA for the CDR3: TGTGCCAGCAGTTACTTTCAGAACGAGCAGTACTTC. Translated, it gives CASSYFQNEQYF.

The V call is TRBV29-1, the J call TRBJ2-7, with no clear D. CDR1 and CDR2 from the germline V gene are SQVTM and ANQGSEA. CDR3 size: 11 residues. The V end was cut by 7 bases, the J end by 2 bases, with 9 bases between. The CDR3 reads CSAKKTYEQYF. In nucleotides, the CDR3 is TGCAGCGCAAAAAAAACCTACGAGCAGTACTTC.

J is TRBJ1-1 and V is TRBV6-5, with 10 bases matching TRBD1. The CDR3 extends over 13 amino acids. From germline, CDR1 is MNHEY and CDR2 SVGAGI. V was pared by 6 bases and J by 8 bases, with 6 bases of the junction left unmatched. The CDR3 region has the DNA TGTGCCAGCAGCAGGGACAGGGGAAAGGAAGCTTTCTTT. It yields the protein CASSRDRGKEAFF.

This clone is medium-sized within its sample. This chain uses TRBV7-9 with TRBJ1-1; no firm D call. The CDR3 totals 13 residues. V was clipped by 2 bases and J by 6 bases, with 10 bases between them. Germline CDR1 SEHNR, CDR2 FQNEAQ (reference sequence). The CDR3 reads CASSLKERSEAFF. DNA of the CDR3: TGTGCCAGCAGCTTAAAAGAGAGATCTGAAGCTTTCTTT.

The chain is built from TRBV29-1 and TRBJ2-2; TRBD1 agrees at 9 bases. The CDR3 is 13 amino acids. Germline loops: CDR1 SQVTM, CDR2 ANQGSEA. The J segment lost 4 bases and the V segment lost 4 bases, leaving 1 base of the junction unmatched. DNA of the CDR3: TGCAGCGTTGCACAGGGGGCCACCGGGGAGCTGTTTTTT. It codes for CSVAQGATGELFF.

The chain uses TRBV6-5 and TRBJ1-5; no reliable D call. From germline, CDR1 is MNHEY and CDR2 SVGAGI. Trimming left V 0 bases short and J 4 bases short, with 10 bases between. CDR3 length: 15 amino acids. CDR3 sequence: CASSYSIAANQPQHF. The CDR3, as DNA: TGTGCCAGCAGTTACTCGATAGCGGCGAATCAGCCCCAGCATTTT.

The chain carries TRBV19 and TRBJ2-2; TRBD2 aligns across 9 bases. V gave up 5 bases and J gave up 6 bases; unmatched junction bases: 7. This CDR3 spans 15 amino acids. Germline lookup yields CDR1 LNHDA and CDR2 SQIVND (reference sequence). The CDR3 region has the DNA TGTGCCAGTAGTCTGCTGCGGGGGGGGGCCGGGGAGCTGTTTTTT. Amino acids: CASSLLRGGAGELFF.

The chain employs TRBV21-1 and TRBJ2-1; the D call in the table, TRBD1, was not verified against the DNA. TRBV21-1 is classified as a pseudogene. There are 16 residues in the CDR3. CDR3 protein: CASSNQKSPSYNEQFF. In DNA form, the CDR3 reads TGTGCCAGCAGCAACCAGAAGTCCCCCTCCTACAATGAGCAGTTCTTC.

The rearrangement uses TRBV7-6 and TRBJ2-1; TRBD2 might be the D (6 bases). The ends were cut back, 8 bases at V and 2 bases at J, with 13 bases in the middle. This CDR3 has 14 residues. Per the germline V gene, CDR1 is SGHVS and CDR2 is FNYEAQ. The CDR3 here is CASSRDSTYNEQFF. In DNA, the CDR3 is TGTGCCAGCTCACGGGACTCAACCTACAATGAGCAGTTCTTC.

Here the CDR3 reads CASTQGYIQYF. CDR3 in DNA: TGTGCCAGTACCCAGGGATACATTCAGTACTTC. This sequence joins TRBV19 and TRBJ2-4; D is possibly TRBD1 (5 bases). V shed 7 bases and J shed 8 bases, with 9 bases lying between them. Per the germline V gene, CDR1 is LNHDA and CDR2 is SQIVND (reference sequence). CDR3 length: 11 residues.

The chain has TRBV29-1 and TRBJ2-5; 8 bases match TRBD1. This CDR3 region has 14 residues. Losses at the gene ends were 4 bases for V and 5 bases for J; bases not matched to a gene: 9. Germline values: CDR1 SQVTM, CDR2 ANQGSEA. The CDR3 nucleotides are TGCAGCGTTGGGGGGACAGGCCTTTCGGAGACCCAGTACTTC. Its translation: CSVGGTGLSETQYF. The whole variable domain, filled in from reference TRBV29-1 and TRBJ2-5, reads SAVISQKPSRDICQRGTSLTIQCQVDSQVTMMFWYRQQPGQSLTLIATANQGSEATYESGFVIDKFPISRPNLTFSTLTVSNMSPEDSSIYLCSVGGTGLSETQYFGPGTRLLVL.

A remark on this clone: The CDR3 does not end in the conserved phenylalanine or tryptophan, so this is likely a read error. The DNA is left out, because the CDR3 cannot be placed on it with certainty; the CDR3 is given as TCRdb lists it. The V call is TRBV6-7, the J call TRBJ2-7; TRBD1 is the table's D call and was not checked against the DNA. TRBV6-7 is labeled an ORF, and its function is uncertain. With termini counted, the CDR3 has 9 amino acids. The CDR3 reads CASSYGQLC.

CDR3 protein: CASSIGLAGTTGELFF. CDR3 DNA sequence: TGCGCCAGCAGCATCGGACTAGCGGGGACCACCGGGGAGCTGTTTTTT. The chain carries TRBV5-1 and TRBJ2-2; the match to TRBD2 covers 12 bases. The germline V gene has CDR1 SGHRS and CDR2 YFSETQ. The CDR3 sequence is 16 residues long. V shed 4 bases, J shed 4 bases, and the junction held 5 bases outside the gene matches.